The subject of this entry is one TCR beta chain. Some clones are missing from TCRdb's copy, which holds only in-frame ones; the method was immunoSEQ multiplex PCR. The data show roughly 83,000 clones, with approximately 94% seen just once and around 0.25% held by the top ten. Germline-derived CDR1 and CDR2 are SGDLS and YYNGEE. Trimming took 3 bases from V and 0 from J, leaving 5 bases between them. The CDR3 consists of 13 residues. This specimen belongs to a study of technical replicates of blood from a few donors. Specimen: T cells isolated from PBMCs. The chain links TRBV9 to TRBJ2-3; D gene ambiguous. The receptor was derived from a human donor in good health. The CDR3 DNA sequence: TGTGCCAGCAGCGCCCCTAGCACAGATACGCAGTATTTT. It is translated as CASSAPSTDTQYF.